This T cell receptor beta chain was captured in a study of control samples from healthy donors and cancer patients. The data were produced by immunoSEQ multiplex PCR, yet TCRdb's version contains in-frame clones alone and is incomplete. The sample shows roughly 55,000 clones, more than 85% of them seen only once. Germline values: CDR1 SGHDT, CDR2 YYEEEE. Trimming cost V 1 base and J 1 base; bases outside gene matches: 5. The CDR3 runs 16 residues. The V gene is TRBV5-6, the J gene TRBJ2-5; 9 positions agree with TRBD2. The sequencing input was PBMCs. The sequence was collected from a man aged 35-49 years with colorectal cancer. The chain's CDR3 is CASSLIAGGLQETQYF. CDR3 DNA: TGTGCCAGCAGCTTGATCGCGGGGGGGCTCCAAGAGACCCAGTACTTC.